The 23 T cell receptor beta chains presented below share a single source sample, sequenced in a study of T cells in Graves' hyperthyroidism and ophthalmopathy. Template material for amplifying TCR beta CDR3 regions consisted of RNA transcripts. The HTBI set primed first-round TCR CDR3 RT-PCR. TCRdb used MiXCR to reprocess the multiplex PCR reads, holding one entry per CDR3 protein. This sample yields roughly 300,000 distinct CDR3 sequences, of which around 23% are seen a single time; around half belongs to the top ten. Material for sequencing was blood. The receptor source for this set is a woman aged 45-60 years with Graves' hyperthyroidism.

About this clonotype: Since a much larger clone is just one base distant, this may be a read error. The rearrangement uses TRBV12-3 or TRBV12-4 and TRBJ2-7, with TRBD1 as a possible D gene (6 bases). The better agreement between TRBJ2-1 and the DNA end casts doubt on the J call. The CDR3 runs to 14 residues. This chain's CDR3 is CASSFSVGAYEQFF. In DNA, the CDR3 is TGTGCCAGCAGTTTCTCGGTGGGGGCCTACGAGCAGTTCTTC.

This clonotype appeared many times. Written as DNA, the CDR3 is TGTGCCAGCTCACCACTAAGGGTGGTCACTGAAGCTTTCTTT. It yields the protein CASSPLRVVTEAFF. The rearrangement uses TRBV18 and TRBJ1-1, with no clear D. The V end was cut by 1 base, the J end by 4 bases, with 10 bases between. CDR3 length: 14 residues. Germline-derived CDR1 and CDR2 are KGHSH and LQKENI.

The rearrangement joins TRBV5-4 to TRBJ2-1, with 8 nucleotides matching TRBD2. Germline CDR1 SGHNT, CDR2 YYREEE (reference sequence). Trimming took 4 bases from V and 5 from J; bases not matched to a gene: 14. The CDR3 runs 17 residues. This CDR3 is CASSPPPGTRDNNEQFF. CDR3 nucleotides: TGTGCCAGCAGCCCCCCCCCCGGGACTAGAGATAACAATGAGCAGTTCTTC.

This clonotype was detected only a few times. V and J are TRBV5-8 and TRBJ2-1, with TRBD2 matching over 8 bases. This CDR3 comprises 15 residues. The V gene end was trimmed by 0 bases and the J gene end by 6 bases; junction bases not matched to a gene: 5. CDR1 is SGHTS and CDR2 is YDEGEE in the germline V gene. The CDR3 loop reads CASSLAGLEVNEQFF. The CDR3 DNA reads TGTGCCAGCAGCTTGGCGGGACTAGAAGTCAATGAGCAGTTCTTC.

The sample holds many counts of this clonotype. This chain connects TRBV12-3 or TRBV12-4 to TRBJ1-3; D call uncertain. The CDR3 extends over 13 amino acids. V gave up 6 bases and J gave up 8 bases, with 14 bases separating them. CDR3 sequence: CASSPSAVDTIYF. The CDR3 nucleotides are TGTGCCAGCAGCCCTAGTGCCGTGGACACCATATATTTT.

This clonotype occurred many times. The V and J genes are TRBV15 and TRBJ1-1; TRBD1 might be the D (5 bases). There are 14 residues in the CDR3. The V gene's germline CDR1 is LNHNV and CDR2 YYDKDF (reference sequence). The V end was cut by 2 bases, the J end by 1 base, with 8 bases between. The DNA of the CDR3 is TGTGCCACCAGCAGACCTGGACAGAACACTGAAGCTTTCTTT. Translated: CATSRPGQNTEAFF.

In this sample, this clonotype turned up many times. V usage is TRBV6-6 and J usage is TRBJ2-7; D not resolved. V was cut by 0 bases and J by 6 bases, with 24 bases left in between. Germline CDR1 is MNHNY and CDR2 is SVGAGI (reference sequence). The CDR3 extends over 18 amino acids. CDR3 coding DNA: TGTGCCAGCAGTTACTCTATGCCACACCGACAATTTGGATCCGAGCAGTACTTC. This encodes CASSYSMPHRQFGSEQYF.

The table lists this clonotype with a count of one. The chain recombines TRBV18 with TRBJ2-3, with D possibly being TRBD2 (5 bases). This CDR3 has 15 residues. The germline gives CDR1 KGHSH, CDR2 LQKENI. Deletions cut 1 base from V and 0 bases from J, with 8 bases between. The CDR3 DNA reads TGTGCCAGCTCACCACTAGCGACTAGCACAGATACGCAGTATTTT. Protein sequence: CASSPLATSTDTQYF.

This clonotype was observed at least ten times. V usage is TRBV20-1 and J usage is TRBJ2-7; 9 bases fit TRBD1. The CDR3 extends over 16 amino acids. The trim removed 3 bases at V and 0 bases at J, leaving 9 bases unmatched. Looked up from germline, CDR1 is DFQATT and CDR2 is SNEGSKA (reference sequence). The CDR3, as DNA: TGCAGTGCTAGGAGGGGCGACAGGGGGAGCTCCTACGAGCAGTACTTC. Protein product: CSARRGDRGSSYEQYF.

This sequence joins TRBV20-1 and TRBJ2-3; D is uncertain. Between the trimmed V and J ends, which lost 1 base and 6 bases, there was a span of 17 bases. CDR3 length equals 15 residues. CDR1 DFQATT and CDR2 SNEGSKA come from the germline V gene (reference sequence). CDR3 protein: CSARAVNPSADTQYF. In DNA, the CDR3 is TGCAGTGCTAGAGCCGTTAACCCCTCTGCGGATACGCAGTATTTT.

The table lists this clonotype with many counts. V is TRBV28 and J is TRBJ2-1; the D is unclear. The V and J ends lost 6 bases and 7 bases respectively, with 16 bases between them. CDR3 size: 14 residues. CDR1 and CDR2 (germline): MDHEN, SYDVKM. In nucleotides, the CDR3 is TGTGCCAGCAGGTCTCATGGGGTGGTAAATGAGCAGTTCTTC. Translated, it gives CASRSHGVVNEQFF.

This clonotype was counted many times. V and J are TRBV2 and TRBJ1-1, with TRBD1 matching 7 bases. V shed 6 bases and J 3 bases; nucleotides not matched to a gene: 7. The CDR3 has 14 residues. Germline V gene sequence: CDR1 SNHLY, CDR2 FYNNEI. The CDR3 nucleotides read TGTGCCAGCAGATTCACAGGGGCTTACACTGAAGCTTTCTTT. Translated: CASRFTGAYTEAFF.

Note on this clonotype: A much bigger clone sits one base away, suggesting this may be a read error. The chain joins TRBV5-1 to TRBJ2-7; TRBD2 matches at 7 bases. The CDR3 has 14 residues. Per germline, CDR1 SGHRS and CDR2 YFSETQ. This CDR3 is CASGLAGTNYEQYF. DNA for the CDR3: TGCGCCAGCGGCTTGGCTGGGACTAACTACGAGCAGTACTTC.

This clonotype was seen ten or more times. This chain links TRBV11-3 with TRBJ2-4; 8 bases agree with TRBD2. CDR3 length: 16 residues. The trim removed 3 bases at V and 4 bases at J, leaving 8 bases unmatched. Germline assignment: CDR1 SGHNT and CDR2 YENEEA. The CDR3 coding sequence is TGTGCCAGCAGCTTTGCGGCGGGGGGTCAAAAAAACATTCAGTACTTC. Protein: CASSFAAGGQKNIQYF. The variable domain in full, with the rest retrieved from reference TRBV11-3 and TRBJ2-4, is EAGVVQSPRYKIIEKKQPVAFWCNPISGHNTLYWYLQNLGQGPELLIRYENEEAVDDSQLPKDRFSAERLKGVDSTLKIQPAELGDSAVYLCASSFAAGGQKNIQYFGAGTRLSVL.

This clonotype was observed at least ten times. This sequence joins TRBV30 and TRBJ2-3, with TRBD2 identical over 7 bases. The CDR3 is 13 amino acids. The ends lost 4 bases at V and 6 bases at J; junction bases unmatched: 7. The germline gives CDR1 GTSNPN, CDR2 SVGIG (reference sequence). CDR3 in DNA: TGTGCCTGGACTTTGACTAGCTGGGATACGCAGTATTTT. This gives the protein CAWTLTSWDTQYF.

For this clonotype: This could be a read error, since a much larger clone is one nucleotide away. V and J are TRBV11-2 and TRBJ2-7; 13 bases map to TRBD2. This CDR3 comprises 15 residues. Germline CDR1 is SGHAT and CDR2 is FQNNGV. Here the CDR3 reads CAGSPRTSGSYEQYF. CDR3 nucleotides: TGTGCCGGCAGCCCTCGGACTAGCGGGAGCTACGAGCAGTACTTC. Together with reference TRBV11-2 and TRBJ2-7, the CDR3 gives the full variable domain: EAGVAQSPRYKIIEKRQSVAFWCNPISGHATLYWYQQILGQGPKLLIQFQNNGVVDDSQLPKDRFSAERLKGVDSTLKIQPAKLEDSAVYLCAGSPRTSGSYEQYFGPGTRLTVT.

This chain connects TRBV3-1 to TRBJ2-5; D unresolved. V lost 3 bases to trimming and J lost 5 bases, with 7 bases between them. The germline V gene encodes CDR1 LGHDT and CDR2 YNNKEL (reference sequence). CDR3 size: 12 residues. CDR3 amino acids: CASSHSSETQYF. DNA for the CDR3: TGTGCCAGCAGCCACTCGTCGGAGACCCAGTACTTC.

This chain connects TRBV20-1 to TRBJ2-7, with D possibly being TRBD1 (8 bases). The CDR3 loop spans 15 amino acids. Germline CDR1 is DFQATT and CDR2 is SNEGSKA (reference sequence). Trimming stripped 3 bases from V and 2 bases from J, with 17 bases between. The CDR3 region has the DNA TGCAGTGCTAGGGACGGGAGGACAGGGCCCTACGAGCAGTACTTC. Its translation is CSARDGRTGPYEQYF.

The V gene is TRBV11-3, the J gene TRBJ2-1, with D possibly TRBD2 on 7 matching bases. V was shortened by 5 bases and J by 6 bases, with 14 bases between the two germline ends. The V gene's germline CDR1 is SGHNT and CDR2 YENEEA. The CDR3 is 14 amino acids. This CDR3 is CASSGRGGANEQFF. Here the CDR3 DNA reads TGTGCCAGCAGCGGAAGAGGGGGGGCCAATGAGCAGTTCTTC. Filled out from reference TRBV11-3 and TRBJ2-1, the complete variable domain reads EAGVVQSPRYKIIEKKQPVAFWCNPISGHNTLYWYLQNLGQGPELLIRYENEEAVDDSQLPKDRFSAERLKGVDSTLKIQPAELGDSAVYLCASSGRGGANEQFFGPGTRLTVL.

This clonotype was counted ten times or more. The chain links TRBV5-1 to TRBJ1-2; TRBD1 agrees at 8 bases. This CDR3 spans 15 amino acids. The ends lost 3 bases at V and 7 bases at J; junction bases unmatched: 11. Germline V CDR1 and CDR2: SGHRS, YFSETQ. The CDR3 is CASSYGQGQTGGYTF. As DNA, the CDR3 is TGCGCCAGCAGCTATGGACAGGGCCAAACGGGTGGCTACACCTTC.

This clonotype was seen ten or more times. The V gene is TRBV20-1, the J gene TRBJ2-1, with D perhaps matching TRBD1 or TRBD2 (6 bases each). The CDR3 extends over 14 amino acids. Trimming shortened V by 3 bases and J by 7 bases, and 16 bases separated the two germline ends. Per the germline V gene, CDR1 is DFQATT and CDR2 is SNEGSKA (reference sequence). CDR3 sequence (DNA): TGCAGTGCTAGCGGGGGCCCGGGGAGGAATGAGCAGTTCTTC. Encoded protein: CSASGGPGRNEQFF.

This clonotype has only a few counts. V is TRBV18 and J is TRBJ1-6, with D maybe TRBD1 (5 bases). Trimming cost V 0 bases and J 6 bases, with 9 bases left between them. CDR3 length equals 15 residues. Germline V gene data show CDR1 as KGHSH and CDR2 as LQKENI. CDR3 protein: CASSPPSGTNSPLHF. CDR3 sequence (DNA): TGTGCCAGCTCACCACCGTCAGGGACTAATTCACCCCTCCACTTT.

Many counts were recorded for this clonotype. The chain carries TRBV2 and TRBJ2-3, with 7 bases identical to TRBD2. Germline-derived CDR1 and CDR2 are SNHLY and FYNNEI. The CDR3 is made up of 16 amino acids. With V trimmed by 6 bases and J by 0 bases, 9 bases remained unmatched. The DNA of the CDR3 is TGTGCCAGCAGCGCCCGAGGTAGCGGGAGCACAGATACGCAGTATTTT. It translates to CASSARGSGSTDTQYF. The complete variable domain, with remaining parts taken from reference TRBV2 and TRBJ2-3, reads EPEVTQTPSHQVTQMGQEVILRCVPISNHLYFYWYRQILGQKVEFLVSFYNNEISEKSEIFDDQFSVERPDGSNFTLKIRSTKLEDSAMYFCASSARGSGSTDTQYFGPGTRLTVL.